This TCR beta chain was documented in a study of graft-versus-host responses after intestinal transplantation. Overall study: Anti-thymocyte globulin served as induction for all recipients, who then took tacrolimus and steroids for three to four years.

Trimming cost V 3 bases and J 1 base; bases outside gene matches: 2. Looked up from germline, CDR1 is LGHNT and CDR2 is FRNRAP. The CDR3 runs 14 residues. Remarks on this clone: Its specificity is unknown.

The data were produced by immunoSEQ multiplex PCR, yet TCRdb's version contains in-frame clones alone and is incomplete. The sample comprises around 120,000 clones, over 85% of which are singletons, and around 0.12% rests with the top ten. Overall study findings and caveats: Individuals carrying graft-donor T cell macrochimerism showed high graft-versus-host to host-versus-graft clonal ratios in allografts. Early post-transplant HvG declines showed an association with peak circulating GvH clone levels. The recipient marrow held GvH clones, and some of them showed up first in ileum or blood.

J is TRBJ2-7 and V is TRBV12-5, with TRBD2 matching 8 bases. The specimen comprised unstimulated CD4+ T cells sorted from spleen or lymph node cells, sampled before intestinal transplant. The receptor was derived from a human donor who received an intestinal transplant. The CDR3 here is CASGLAGVSYEQYF. The CDR3 region has the DNA TGTGCTAGTGGTTTAGCGGGAGTATCCTACGAGCAGTACTTC.